This T cell receptor beta chain was profiled in a study of tumor-infiltrating lymphocytes in primary liver carcinoma. Whole-study context: These were node-negative, non-metastatic T1-T3 tumors of roughly 4 to 10 cm. Overall study results and limits: Detection in all five tumor regions applied to only about 8-24% of top clones.

With regard to this clonotype: What it recognizes is unknown. The junction does not match germline at one end; this may be a read error.

This CDR3 spans 16 amino acids. Germline CDR1 is SGHRS and CDR2 is YFSETQ. Co-extraction of RNA and DNA was performed on about 19-33 mg of unsorted bulk tissue. Starting material of roughly 0.45 ug total RNA yielded TCR beta cDNA via a constant-region primer. It was through three nested multiplex PCR rounds of slightly modified ARM-PCR that TCR beta libraries arose. Forward primers for TRBV1-TRBV30 and a C-beta reverse primer served the first two PCR rounds, at 10 cycles each. Using its own MiXCR run on the multiplex PCR reads, TCRdb lists one record per CDR3 protein. The sample lists 20,000 to 25,000 distinct CDR3 sequences, 65% to 85% seen once, with roughly 35% in the top ten.

Material: liver tumor tissue from sampling region 2. The subset is: tumor region T2, inferior pole. The TCR comes from a woman in her 30s with primary liver carcinoma and hepatitis B virus infection. The gene calls are TRBV5-1 and TRBJ2-7; possible D gene TRBD1, 6 bases. In DNA, the CDR3 is TGCGCCAGTAGCTCGGGACACCGGTACAGTTCCTACGAGCAGTACTTC. Its translation is CASSSGHRYSSYEQYF.